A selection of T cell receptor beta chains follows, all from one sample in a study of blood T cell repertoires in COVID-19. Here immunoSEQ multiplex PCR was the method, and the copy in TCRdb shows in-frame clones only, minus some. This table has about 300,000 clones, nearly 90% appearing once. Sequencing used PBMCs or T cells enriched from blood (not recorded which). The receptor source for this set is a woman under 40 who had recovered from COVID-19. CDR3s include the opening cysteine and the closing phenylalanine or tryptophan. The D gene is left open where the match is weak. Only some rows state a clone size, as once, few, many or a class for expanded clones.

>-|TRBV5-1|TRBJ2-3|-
TGCGCCAGCAGCCCTGGACAGTTCACAGATACGCAGTATTTT
CASSPGQFTDTQYF
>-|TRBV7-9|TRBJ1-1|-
TGTGCCAGCAGCTTAGCCTCGACAGCGTCCGTGAACACTGAAGCTTTCTTT
CASSLASTASVNTEAFF
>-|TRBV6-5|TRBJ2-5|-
TGTGCCAGCAGTTACGTACTAGGGGAGACCCAGTACTTC
CASSYVLGETQYF
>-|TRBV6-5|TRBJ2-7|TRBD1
TGTGCCAGCAGTTACCCTAGACAGGGGGCCGGGGAGCAGTACTTC
CASSYPRQGAGEQYF
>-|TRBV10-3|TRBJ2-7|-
TGTGCCATCAGTTCCGGGACTTGGGAGCAGTACTTC
CAISSGTWEQYF
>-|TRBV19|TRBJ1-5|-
TGTGCCAGTAGTATTTCTGATCAGCCCCAGCATTTT
CASSISDQPQHF
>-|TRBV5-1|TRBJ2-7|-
TGCGCCAGCAGTAATCTTGACGAGCAGTACTTC
CASSNLDEQYF
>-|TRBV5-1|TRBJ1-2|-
TGCGCCAGCAGCTTGGGTCCAGGGCGCGACTATGGCTACACCTTC
CASSLGPGRDYGYTF
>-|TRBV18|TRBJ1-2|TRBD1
TGTGCCAGCTCCGCCCTGGACAGGTTCTATGGCTACACCTTC
CASSALDRFYGYTF
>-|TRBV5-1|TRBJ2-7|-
TGCGCCAGCAGCTCCCAGGGGAAACCCTACGAGCAGTACTTC
CASSSQGKPYEQYF
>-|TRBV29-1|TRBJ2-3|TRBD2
TGCAGCGTTGGACTAGCGGGGGGGCCCCCAGATACGCAGTATTTT
CSVGLAGGPPDTQYF
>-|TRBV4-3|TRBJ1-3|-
TGCGCCAGCAGCCAAGAACGCAGGATTGGAAACACCATATATTTT
CASSQERRIGNTIYF
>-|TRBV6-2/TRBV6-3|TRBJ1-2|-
TGTGCCAGCAGTTACGACCCCAGGGCTGGCTACACCTTC
CASSYDPRAGYTF
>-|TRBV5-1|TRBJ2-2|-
TGCGCCAGCAGCGCCGGCACAGGGTCGAACACCGGGGAGCTGTTTTTT
CASSAGTGSNTGELFF
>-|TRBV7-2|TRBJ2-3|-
TGTGCCAGCAGCTTAGTGTTTTCTGGCAGGGGAGCAGATACGCAGTATTTT
CASSLVFSGRGADTQYF
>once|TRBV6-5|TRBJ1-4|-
TGTGCCAGCAGTTACTCGATGTCGGGGTATCCGTTTTTT
CASSYSMSGYPFF
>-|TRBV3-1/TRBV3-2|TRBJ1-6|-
TGTGCCAGCGGGGGGACGGTAAATTCACCCCTCCACTTT
CASGGTVNSPLHF
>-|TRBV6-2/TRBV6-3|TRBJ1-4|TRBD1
TGTGCCAGCAGTTTGGGGACAGGGCGTGAAAAACTGTTTTTT
CASSLGTGREKLFF
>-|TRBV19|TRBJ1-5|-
TGTGCCAGTAGTATAGATCCGGGGGGCGGTCAGCCCCAGCATTTT
CASSIDPGGGQPQHF
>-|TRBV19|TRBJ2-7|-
TGTGCCAGTAGTAGTGGGGGCTCCGACGAGCAGTACTTC
CASSSGGSDEQYF
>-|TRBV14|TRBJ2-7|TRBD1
TGTGCCAGCAGCCAAGTACAGGGGCGAATCTACGAGCAGTACTTC
CASSQVQGRIYEQYF
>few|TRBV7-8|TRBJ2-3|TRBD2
TGTGCCAGCAGAGTTTCTAGCGGGGGATATACGCAGTATTTT
CASRVSSGGYTQYF
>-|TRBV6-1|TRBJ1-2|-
TGTGCCAGCAGTGAAGGGACATCTATACAGGGCGGCTACACCTTC
CASSEGTSIQGGYTF
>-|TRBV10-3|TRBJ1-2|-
TGTGCCATCAGTGTGGAGGGTGCGGATGGCTACACCTTC
CAISVEGADGYTF
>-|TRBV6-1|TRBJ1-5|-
TGTGCCAGCAGTGAAGATCCGCTCCGGGGCAATCAGCCCCAGCATTTT
CASSEDPLRGNQPQHF
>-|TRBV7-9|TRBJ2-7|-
TGTGCCAGCAGCTTAGAGGGTAGGGGTTACGAGCAGTACTTC
CASSLEGRGYEQYF